What follows are 14 T cell receptor beta chains derived from one specimen sequenced in a study of cytomegalovirus exposure and HLA in healthy donors. TCRdb keeps only in-frame clones here, not all; method: immunoSEQ multiplex PCR. There are about 130,000 clones in the sample; approximately 94% occur only once, and less than 2% lies in the top ten. The material sequenced was PBMCs. The receptor source for this set is a man aged 18 to 30 in good health and CMV-seronegative.

The CDR3 reads CATSRDRPAGVGEQYF. CDR3 DNA sequence: TGTGCCACCAGCAGAGATCGGCCAGCGGGAGTAGGGGAGCAGTACTTC. The rearrangement links TRBV15 to TRBJ2-7, with TRBD2 identical over 8 bases. V shed 0 bases, J shed 7 bases, and the junction held 11 bases outside the gene matches. CDR3 length: 16 amino acids. Germline assignment: CDR1 LNHNV and CDR2 YYDKDF (reference sequence).

V usage is TRBV6-5 and J usage is TRBJ2-2; D unresolved. Trimming took 0 bases from V and 3 from J, leaving 8 bases between them. Germline V gene sequence: CDR1 MNHEY, CDR2 SVGAGI. The CDR3 is made up of 15 amino acids. This chain's CDR3 is CASSYSTRDTGELFF. The CDR3 bases are TGTGCCAGCAGTTACTCCACTCGGGACACCGGGGAGCTGTTTTTT.

This clone was seen only once. The chain carries TRBV13 and TRBJ2-7; D possibly corresponds to TRBD1 (6 bases). The ends were cut back, 4 bases at V and 7 bases at J, with 14 bases in the middle. The CDR3 length is 13 residues. Germline lookup yields CDR1 PRHDT and CDR2 FYEKMQ (reference sequence). CDR3 coding DNA: TGTGCCAGCAGCTCAAGGGGGACGTCTGAGCAGTACTTC. Its protein is CASSSRGTSEQYF.

V usage is TRBV5-6 and J usage is TRBJ2-1, with TRBD1 as a possible D gene (5 bases). The germline V and J ends were trimmed by 0 bases and 7 bases, with 11 bases remaining between them. This CDR3 has 14 residues. Germline V lookup: CDR1 SGHDT, CDR2 YYEEEE. The CDR3 sequence: CASSLGQGGNEQFF. The CDR3 DNA reads TGTGCCAGCAGCTTGGGGCAGGGCGGAAATGAGCAGTTCTTC.

This chain uses TRBV6-6 with TRBJ2-7; D is possibly TRBD2 (5 bases). This CDR3 spans 16 amino acids. The ends were cut back, 7 bases at V and 1 base at J, with 20 bases in the middle. The V gene's germline CDR1 is MNHNY and CDR2 SVGAGI (reference sequence). In nucleotides, the CDR3 is TGTGCCAGCACCAACCCCCGGGGAGAGATATCCTACGAGCAGTACTTC. Its protein product is CASTNPRGEISYEQYF.

The chain uses TRBV5-1 and TRBJ1-4; 7 nucleotides line up with TRBD1. CDR3 length equals 14 residues. The J segment lost 7 bases and the V segment lost 5 bases, leaving 8 bases of the junction unmatched. CDR1 and CDR2 (germline): SGHRS, YFSETQ. The CDR3 DNA follows: TGCGCCAGCAGGGAGACAGGGAGAGGTGAAAAACTGTTTTTT. Its protein is CASRETGRGEKLFF. Together with reference TRBV5-1 and TRBJ1-4, the CDR3 gives the full variable domain: KAGVTQTPRYLIKTRGQQVTLSCSPISGHRSVSWYQQTPGQGLQFLFEYFSETQRNKGNFPGRFSGRQFSNSRSEMNVSTLELGDSALYLCASRETGRGEKLFFGSGTQLSVL.

The rearrangement links TRBV28 to TRBJ2-1, with a possible D match to TRBD2 (5 bases). Germline V gives CDR1 MDHEN, CDR2 SYDVKM. Trimming took 3 bases from V and 1 from J, leaving 16 bases between them. This CDR3 is built from 17 residues. Written as DNA, the CDR3 is TGTGCCAGCAGTTTGCGTCGTGAGGGTGGGTCCTACAATGAGCAGTTCTTC. It specifies CASSLRREGGSYNEQFF. The full variable domain, its missing parts supplied by reference TRBV28 and TRBJ2-1, is DVKVTQSSRYLVKRTGEKVFLECVQDMDHENMFWYRQDPGLGLRLIYFSYDVKMKEKGDIPEGYSVSREKKERFSLILESASTNQTSMYLCASSLRREGGSYNEQFFGPGTRLTVL.

This chain joins TRBV29-1 and TRBJ1-2, with 7 positions matching TRBD1. V lost 1 base and J lost 8; bases outside the gene matches: 10. The CDR3 runs 14 residues. Per germline, CDR1 SQVTM and CDR2 ANQGSEA. The CDR3 here is CSVEVRRGRCGYTF. In DNA form, the CDR3 reads TGCAGCGTTGAAGTACGCAGGGGGAGATGCGGCTACACCTTC.

The chain links TRBV5-1 to TRBJ2-7; 8 bases agree with TRBD1. The ends lost 2 bases at V and 3 bases at J; junction bases unmatched: 7. The CDR3 covers 15 residues. Germline V CDR1 and CDR2: SGHRS, YFSETQ. The CDR3 nucleotides read TGCGCCAGCAGCTTTACCGGGACAGGAGACTACGAGCAGTACTTC. Its translation is CASSFTGTGDYEQYF.

The CDR3 sequence is CASSLEASGSGPYEQYF. Written as DNA, the CDR3 is TGTGCCAGCAGCTTAGAGGCTAGCGGGAGCGGACCCTACGAGCAGTACTTC. The genes are TRBV7-9 and TRBJ2-7, with 10 positions matching TRBD2. The germline gives CDR1 SEHNR, CDR2 FQNEAQ (reference sequence). J was trimmed by 2 bases and V by 1 base; bases with no gene match: 8. The CDR3 is 17 amino acids.

The chain links TRBV14 to TRBJ2-7; D call uncertain. This CDR3 is built from 13 residues. The germline gives CDR1 SGHDN, CDR2 FVKESK. V dropped 2 bases and J dropped 2 bases, with 7 bases sitting between them. CDR3 nucleotides: TGTGCCAGCAGCCAATGGGCGACCTACGAGCAGTACTTC. Translating it yields CASSQWATYEQYF.

V gene TRBV7-2 combines with J gene TRBJ1-1; 7 bases match TRBD1. The CDR3 is 14 amino acids. The germline V gene encodes CDR1 SGHTA and CDR2 FQGNSA. Trimming removed 5 bases from V and 4 bases from J; junction bases left unmatched: 7. CDR3 residues: CASSLGQLLTEAFF. The CDR3, as DNA: TGTGCCAGCAGCCTGGGACAGCTACTCACTGAAGCTTTCTTT.

The V gene is TRBV6-6, the J gene TRBJ1-3, with D perhaps matching TRBD1 (6 bases). Germline loops: CDR1 MNHNY, CDR2 SVGAGI (reference sequence). With 2 bases removed from V and 7 bases from J, the gap between germline ends came to 9 bases. This CDR3 has 13 residues. CDR3 loop: CASSYTTGNTIYF. In DNA form, the CDR3 reads TGTGCCAGCAGTTACACCACAGGGAACACCATATATTTT.

The V call is TRBV6-5, the J call TRBJ1-2; 9 positions agree with TRBD1. CDR3 length: 15 residues. Germline V gene lookup returns CDR1 MNHEY and CDR2 SVGAGI. V dropped 5 bases and J dropped 9; count of bases not matched to a gene: 13. The CDR3 sequence is CASSRSGTGPRSYTF. DNA of the CDR3: TGTGCCAGCAGTCGGTCCGGGACAGGGCCTCGGAGCTACACCTTC.